This TCR beta chain was retrieved from a study of CD8+ T cells in alopecia areata. TCR sequencing used cDNA made by reverse transcription of extracted RNA. TCRdb's table, derived via immunoSEQ multiplex PCR, lists solely in-frame clones and lacks some. The sample has 270,000 or so clones, none seen only once; the top ten hold more than 1%. After pooling, cutaneous lymph node cells were sorted with CD4, CD8alpha, NKG2D, NKG2ACE and other markers. Points on this clone: Any gene name here is a mouse gene name. The sequenced fragment ends 4 residues before the CDR3 boundary, so the rest is inferred from the germline J gene. The same CDR3 also results from other DNA sequences found in this sample.

The germline V gene has CDR1 NSHNY and CDR2 SYGAGN. After removal of 5 bases from V and 0 bases from J, the junction contained 3 bases not matched to a gene. This CDR3 spans 14 amino acids. The TCR sequence derives from a C3H/HeJ mouse with alopecia areata. This line is of MHC haplotype H2-k. The chain joins TRBV13-1 to TRBJ2-3; TRBD1 matches 7 bases. The sequenced material came from CD4+ T cells sorted from a lymph node. The CDR3 sequence is CASSKQGSAETLYF. The CDR3 DNA, read in part, is TGTGCCAGCAGCAAACAGGGGAGTGCAGAA.